The 9 T cell receptor beta chains reported below all come from one sample, sequenced in a study of T cell repertoires in cytomegalovirus infection (dated by TCRdb to the late 2010s). The sequencer was an Illumina HiSeq 1500. The public sequencing data were trimmed at Q25 with fastp and processed into clonotypes with MiXCR by TCRdb, which kept only in-frame beta chains. Identical CDR3 protein sequences are pooled into one entry, listed with their most common genes and DNA. Counted in this sample were roughly 570,000 distinct CDR3 sequences; over 35% of them appeared once. The ten largest clones add up to 48% of the sample. The antigens of these receptors remain unknown. The meaning of the sample's treatment or condition label: in vitro stimulation with specific CMV peptide epitopes to enrich CMV-specific T cells. The source was cultured PBMCs, collected from culture after CMV antigen stimulation. These receptor sequences come from a human donor in good health (CMV status not recorded). Some clones in this sample may be carry-over from other donors' samples.

This clonotype was observed a single time. The gene calls are TRBV12-3 or TRBV12-4 and TRBJ2-3; D remains ambiguous. This CDR3 is 13 amino acids long. The V gene lost 6 bases and the J gene lost 3 bases, with 10 bases spanning the gap. Here the CDR3 DNA reads TGTGCCAGCAGCCCTGACATGACAGATACGCAGTATTTT. Translation: CASSPDMTDTQYF.

The sample holds a few counts of this clonotype. The V gene is TRBV7-8, the J gene TRBJ2-1, with a possible D match to TRBD2 (5 bases). There are 15 residues in the CDR3. The germline V and J ends were trimmed by 3 bases and 4 bases, with 13 bases remaining between them. Germline values: CDR1 SGHVS, CDR2 FQNEAQ. For the CDR3, the DNA is TGTGCCAGCAGCTTTACGGGGTTTGGTTACAATGAGCAGTTCTTC. This translates into CASSFTGFGYNEQFF.

The CDR3 sequence is CASSPRGIQGALGETQYF. In DNA, the CDR3 is TGTGCCAGCAGCCCTCGTGGCATCCAGGGGGCTTTAGGAGAGACCCAGTACTTC. V is TRBV7-2 and J is TRBJ2-5, with TRBD1 matching over 8 bases. CDR1 and CDR2 from the germline V gene are SGHTA and FQGNSA. J gave up 4 bases and V 5 bases, and 18 bases lay outside the gene matches. The CDR3 length is 18 residues.

This clonotype was seen repeatedly, ten times or more. V and J are TRBV7-6 and TRBJ2-3; possible D gene TRBD1, 5 bases. The germline V and J ends were trimmed by 0 bases and 4 bases, with 8 bases remaining between them. The CDR3 sequence is 14 residues long. CDR1 is SGHVS, CDR2 FNYEAQ, per germline. The CDR3: CASSLARRADTQYF. The DNA of the CDR3 is TGTGCCAGCAGCTTAGCGCGCAGGGCAGATACGCAGTATTTT.

The rearrangement uses TRBV14 and TRBJ1-1; no clear D. Deletions cut 3 bases from V and 1 base from J, with 9 bases between. The CDR3 has 14 amino acids. Germline CDR1 reads SGHDN; CDR2 reads FVKESK. DNA of the CDR3: TGTGCCAGCAGCCAGAGCGCAGGGAACACTGAAGCTTTCTTT. As protein: CASSQSAGNTEAFF.

V gene TRBV30 combines with J gene TRBJ1-1; 8 nucleotides agree with TRBD1. This CDR3 comprises 15 residues. CDR1 is GTSNPN and CDR2 is SVGIG in the germline V gene (reference sequence). V gave up 0 bases and J gave up 7 bases; unmatched junction bases: 10. CDR3 in DNA: TGTGCCTGGAGTGTCGAGGGGACAGGATTTTATGAAGCTTTCTTT. It codes for CAWSVEGTGFYEAFF.

This sequence joins TRBV11-2 and TRBJ2-5; tentatively, D is TRBD1 or TRBD2 (6 bases each). The CDR3 contains 18 residues. Looked up from germline, CDR1 is SGHAT and CDR2 is FQNNGV. Trimming pared 1 base from V and 5 bases from J, leaving 23 bases between. The CDR3 DNA sequence: TGTGCCAGCAGCTTAGGCGGGACAAGGGTTCCCAAATATGAGACCCAGTACTTC. As protein: CASSLGGTRVPKYETQYF. The full variable domain, its missing parts supplied by reference TRBV11-2 and TRBJ2-5, is EAGVAQSPRYKIIEKRQSVAFWCNPISGHATLYWYQQILGQGPKLLIQFQNNGVVDDSQLPKDRFSAERLKGVDSTLKIQPAKLEDSAVYLCASSLGGTRVPKYETQYFGPGTRLLVL.

This clonotype appeared a few times. The chain has TRBV7-6 and TRBJ2-5; 15 bases map to TRBD2. CDR1 and CDR2 (germline): SGHVS, FNYEAQ. This CDR3 is 19 amino acids long. Trimming at V came to 4 bases and at J to 2 bases, leaving 11 bases not matched to a gene. CDR3 amino acids: CASSSLMPGLAGGQETQYF. DNA of the CDR3: TGTGCCAGCAGCTCCCTGATGCCTGGACTAGCGGGAGGGCAAGAGACCCAGTACTTC. Variable domain in full (rest from reference TRBV7-6 and TRBJ2-5): GAGVSQSPRYKVTKRGQDVALRCDPISGHVSLYWYRQALGQGPEFLTYFNYEAQQDKSGLPNDRFSAERPEGSISTLTIQRTEQRDSAMYRCASSSLMPGLAGGQETQYFGPGTRLLVL.

At least ten counts were recorded for this clonotype. V and J are TRBV7-2 and TRBJ2-2; 12 positions agree with TRBD2. This CDR3 region has 17 residues. Germline CDR1 SGHTA, CDR2 FQGNSA. V lost 5 bases to trimming and J lost 4 bases; unmatched junction nucleotides: 8. CDR3 amino acids: CASSARLAGGLTGELFF. CDR3 coding DNA: TGTGCCAGCAGCGCCCGTCTAGCGGGAGGGCTCACCGGGGAGCTGTTTTTT.